The following is a T cell receptor (beta chain) sequence with its context. In the original workflow: Cell counts per sample came from amplifying reference gene primers. Libraries were prepared by immunoSEQ multiplex PCR; TCRdb keeps only in-frame clonotypes and omits some of them. V and J calls plus clone size are reproduced from that table; the DNA served to infer D and trimming. The sample contains 240,000 or so clones, around 84% of which appear only once. The sample comes from a study of blood T cell repertoires in COVID-19. Study-level background: Sites across the United States, Italy and Spain contributed samples from acute and convalescent COVID-19.

This CDR3 is built from 16 residues. V gave up 3 bases and J gave up 5 bases; unmatched junction bases: 11. Per germline, CDR1 KGHSH and CDR2 LQKENI. This chain connects TRBV18 to TRBJ2-7; 9 bases agree with TRBD1. The sequencing sample was made of peripheral blood. This TCR derives from a woman under 30 with acute or convalescent COVID-19. The CDR3 reads CASSPLGQGGWDEQYF. The CDR3 nucleotides are TGTGCCAGCTCACCCTTGGGACAGGGAGGTTGGGACGAGCAGTACTTC.